Here is one T cell receptor (beta chain) with its context. Its antigen is still unknown. The sample is drawn from a study of T cells in Graves' hyperthyroidism and ophthalmopathy. Turning to the study itself: Staff took peripheral blood when the initial diagnosis was made, before any treatment began.

The CDR3 spans 14 residues. Germline-derived CDR1 and CDR2 are GTSNPN and SVGIG (reference sequence). V lost 1 base, J lost 4 bases, and 13 bases lay in between. Researchers took RNA transcripts and amplified the TCR beta CDR3 regions from them. Researchers ran a first-round RT-PCR on the TCR CDR3 using the HTBI primer set. TCRdb reanalysed the multiplex PCR reads using MiXCR and keeps one entry per CDR3 protein. Seen here are hundreds of thousands of distinct CDR3 sequences, less than 15% observed once, and the top ten hold roughly 10%. Study-level results: Before onset, by a median of approximately 6.8 months, the model predicted ophthalmopathy. Ophthalmopathy cases were set apart from stable hyperthyroidism by a 13 V-J model.

Sequenced: blood. This sequence originates from a young woman with Graves' hyperthyroidism. This chain uses TRBV30 with TRBJ1-2; D is possibly TRBD1 (5 bases). Here the CDR3 reads CAWSGGQNSYGYTF. CDR3 DNA: TGTGCCTGGAGTGGGGGCCAGAACAGCTATGGCTACACCTTC.